This T cell receptor beta chain originates from a study of identical twins (TCRdb year 2016). Regarding the research as a whole: To test whether fetal clonotypes persist, this study deep-sequenced TCR alpha and beta repertoires from monozygotic twins, from unrelated adults of various ages, and from cord blood. To rule out contamination, replicate twin experiments were performed at different times with different library preparation protocols. Study-level results and caveats: Conclusions relied on cross-sectional statistical analysis, since the same donors could not be followed over many years. Abundant cord blood beta clonotypes carried fewer insertions; young adult naive repertoires showed a weaker similar trend, while memory repertoires showed none. Compared with coincidental sharing between unrelated individuals, an excess of low generation-probability sequences was observed among out-of-frame TCR alpha sequences shared between twins. The excess sharing between twins in beta out-of-frame sequences was weaker because fewer shared sequences reduced the signal-to-noise ratio. In monozygotic twins, recombination models systematically underestimated out-of-frame TCR alpha sharing, but the models matched the sharing seen between unrelated individuals. Invariant T cells such as MAIT and iNKT could partly confound zero-insertion analyses, although diverse VJ usage argued against such confounding for most clonotypes.

Reading from cysteine to phenylalanine, the CDR3 counts 18 amino acids. The read is trimmed to its CDR3 DNA, 54 bases read in frame from base 1. The junction shows trimming of 1 base on V and 1 base on J, plus 18 bases between the germline ends. Notes on this clonotype: Its cognate antigen has yet to be identified. Qualities for individual bases were not recorded, and no much larger clone is one base off.

Only healthy Caucasian donors were included. Three pairs of female monozygotic twins, all aged roughly 18 to 29 years, were included in the twin cohort. RNA for TCR libraries was isolated from peripheral blood mononuclear cells. The library relied on 5' RACE. Data came from an Illumina HiSeq 2000. A universal primer binding site was added through template switching, and the final cDNA carried a unique molecular identifier so that TCR cDNA molecules could be counted accurately. First-strand cDNA for TCR alpha and beta chains was synthesized from specific primers in the conserved constant-segment region. Each cDNA library was double barcoded, with a SMART-Mk sample barcode plus Illumina barcodes, to control for contamination. Two successive PCR steps introduced TruSeq adapter sequences along with Illumina sample barcodes. The TCR alpha and beta cDNA libraries were sequenced on the Illumina HiSeq platform using custom primers. Regarding the original processing steps: MiGEC processed the raw reads to extract unique molecular identifiers, while MiXCR was used to determine the CDR3 positions. For each individual, recombination models were inferred using an EM algorithm with the repgenHMM and IGoR tools. The analysis of shared clonotypes was done with the tcR package in R, with sharing normalized by the product of cloneset sizes. To study raw recombination free of thymic and clonal selection effects, out-of-frame nonproductive sequences were analyzed. TCRdb took the public reads, trimmed them with fastp at Q25, ran MiXCR for clone calling and kept in-frame beta chains. For every CDR3 protein sequence, its rows merge into one entry that carries the most common genes and DNA. The V and J calls follow TCRdb's processing rather than the paper's. The table for this sample lists roughly 770,000 distinct CDR3 sequences; around a sixth of them were counted only once. The biggest ten clones account for around 13% of the sample.

These same data were also listed under a study on T cells expressing NK-cell markers. Taken from the second paper: Three sorted T-cell subsets (CD3+CD56+NKG2C+, CD3+CD56+NKG2C- and CD3+CD56-NKG2C+) from several donors had their TCR beta-chain repertoires profiled. Among the eight sequenced donors, seven were HCMV-seropositive and one was HCMV-seronegative. In several experiments an anti-gammadeltaTCR antibody was added to restrict sorting to alphabetaTCR-expressing T cells. In several donors, the dominant CD3+CD56+NKG2C+ clonotypes ranked among the top 10 CD8+ clonotypes, making up roughly 1.0-7.0% of CD8+ T cells. Those dominant clonotypes were again the most abundant among CD3+CD56-NKG2C+ cells in several donors, at about 25-60.1%. Whether the expanded NKG2C-expressing T cell clones were specific for HCMV antigens was left unclear. The eight sequenced donors were randomly selected healthy volunteers, three men and five women. HCMV serostatus was determined by detecting HCMV-specific IgG in serum with a commercial ELISA kit. For several donors, bulk peripheral blood T-cell repertoires were additionally sequenced from unsorted PBMC. Reads were demultiplexed and grouped by UMI with MIGEC, and clonotypes were assembled and quantified with MiTCR. To remove erroneous sequences, TCR cDNA sequences were retained only when supported by two or more reads. Downstream repertoire analysis used the tcR package, and clonotypes were matched across fractions by CDR3 nucleotide sequence plus V segment. VDJmatch was used to annotate antigen specificity against VDJdb, with one amino acid substitution in CDR3 permitted.

Material for sequencing was PBMCs. The V and J segments used are TRBV12-3 or TRBV12-4 and TRBJ2-3, and TRBD2 may be the D gene, going by 7 matching bases. The sequence was collected from a woman younger than 30 in good health. CDR3 loop: CASSLGGAGSGRTDTQYF. The DNA sequence follows: TGTGCCAGCAGTTTAGGGGGGGCGGGTAGCGGGCGCACAGATACGCAGTATTTT.